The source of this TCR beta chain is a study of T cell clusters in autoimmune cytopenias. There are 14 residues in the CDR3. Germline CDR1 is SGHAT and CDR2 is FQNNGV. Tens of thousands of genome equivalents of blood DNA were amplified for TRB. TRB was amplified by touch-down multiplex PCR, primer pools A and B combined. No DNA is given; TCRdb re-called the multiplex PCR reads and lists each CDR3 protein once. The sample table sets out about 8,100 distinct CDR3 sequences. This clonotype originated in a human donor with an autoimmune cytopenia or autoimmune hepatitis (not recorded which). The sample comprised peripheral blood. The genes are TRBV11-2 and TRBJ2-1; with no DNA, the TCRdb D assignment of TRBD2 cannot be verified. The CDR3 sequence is CASSLDGGFNEQFF.